This T cell receptor (beta chain) comes out of a study of blood T cells in healthy people across ages (dated by TCRdb to the mid-2010s). A note on the overall study: In model experiments, template switching captured about one uniquely barcoded TCR beta cDNA molecule for every two T cells. Donors were grouped into four age groups: young (average roughly 16 years), middle-aged (39), aged (around 60) and long-lived (less than 85). To track age-related changes in TCR beta repertoire diversity, the study relied on deep sequencing normalized with unique cDNA molecular identifiers. To avoid experimental bias, donors of different ages were distributed randomly across sequencing lanes. Two additional independent replicas of 1 million unique cDNA reads from the same blood draw were analyzed for two donors (one aged 18 to 30 and one aged 80 or older).

Donors were approximately 42 systemically healthy Caucasian individuals from Russia aged roughly 6 to 90 years. Approximately 10 milliliters of peripheral blood were collected from each donor into EDTA-treated Vacutainer tubes. PBMCs were isolated by Ficoll-Paque density-gradient centrifugation, with at least 6.5 million obtained per sample. Trizol reagent was used to extract total RNA from PBMCs, with at least 5.5 micrograms per sample. For every donor, flow cytometry on a PBMC aliquot measured the percentage of naive CD45RAhigh/CD27high T cells. This clonotype turned up a few times. The clone's antigen remains unknown. No much larger clonotype is one base removed from it; base qualities were not supplied. Library method: 5' RACE. Sequencing was carried out with an Illumina HiSeq 2500. A second PCR of roughly 7 to 11 cycles was performed with a sample-barcoded 5' primer and a J-beta primer mix. A unique molecular identifier was introduced onto each TCR beta cDNA molecule by a template-switch 5' adaptor carrying 12 random nucleotides. Each sample yielded at least 3 million CDR3-containing paired-end reads. All of the RNA was converted into first-strand cDNA using the Mint cDNA synthesis kit, with a TRBC-specific oligonucleotide serving as the primer. All cDNA was treated with uracil-DNA glycosylase and then went through a first 18-cycle PCR with the universal primers M1SS and BC2_uni_R. The paper's data handling went like this. For normalization, 1 million high-quality reads, each with a distinct molecular identifier, were randomly selected from each sample. Instead of being binned into consensus sequences, reads that shared molecular identifiers were thrown out. CDR3 identification, clonotype clustering and error correction used MiTCR with a Q25 quality threshold and the strictest error-elimination algorithm. Lower-bound total TCR beta diversity was estimated with a nonparametric unseen species model using Euler transformation. TCRdb reanalyzed the raw reads on its own, using fastp at Q25 for trimming and MiXCR for clone calling, and kept in-frame beta chains. Each entry merges the rows of one CDR3 protein and shows their most common DNA and genes. V and J calls and clone size were set by TCRdb, not the authors. This sample comprises about 580,000 distinct CDR3 sequences, around half of them detected only once. Clones ranked in the top ten supply roughly 24% of the sample.

V and J are trimmed by 1 base and 4 bases, and the gene matches miss 3 bases of the junction. The germline V gene provides CDR1 SQVTM and CDR2 ANQGSEA. The CDR3 runs 14 residues from the cysteine to the phenylalanine. The only DNA kept is the CDR3, 42 bases in frame from the first base. The paper's findings and limits, for the study overall: Estimates of total diversity based on one million sequenced T cells were considered lower bounds and underestimates. Compared with the aged group, the long-lived group had more naive CD4+ T cells, fewer expanded clones and increased TCR diversity, a pattern suggesting age selection. The percentage of naive T cells measured by flow cytometry correlated strongly with observed TCR beta diversity. Donor CMV infection status was unknown, potentially confounding age-related changes in expanded clonotypes. Because profiling used bulk unsorted PBMCs, naive and antigen-experienced compartments could not be compared conclusively. Observed TCR beta diversity per million T cells fell roughly linearly with age, and a significant reduction was already apparent by age roughly 41.

This TCR was recovered from a man aged 80 or over in good health. This receptor chain uses TRBV29-1 and TRBJ2-4, with TRBD2 matching 8 junction bases. The sample comprised blood. The DNA sequence reads TGCAGCGTTGAAGGGTTAGCGGGAAAAAACATTCAGTACTTC. Its protein product is CSVEGLAGKNIQYF.